This TCR beta chain was sequenced for a study of OX40 agonist ivuxolimab in advanced cancers. Study details: Enrollees could have had prior anti-PD-1, anti-PD-L1 or anti-CTLA-4 therapy, which approximately 40% had received.

General study findings and limits: Circulating CD4+ and CD8+ T cells showed clonal expansion by week 6 at 0.1 to 3.0 mg/kg.

Of note for this clone: Antigen unknown.

The assay was immunoSEQ multiplex PCR, and TCRdb's table has in-frame clones only and misses some. The data contain some 100,000 clones, 80% to 90% of them singletons. Trimming cost V 3 bases and J 0 bases, with 21 bases left between them. This CDR3 has 19 residues. Germline V gene sequence: CDR1 LGHNA, CDR2 YSLEER. The sequence was obtained from an adult with an advanced solid tumor such as melanoma, head and neck, liver or kidney cancer. The sequencing here drew on CD4+ or CD8+ T cells sorted from blood, taken in a trial of the OX40 agonist ivuxolimab. J is TRBJ1-3 and V is TRBV4-3; D perhaps matches TRBD1 (6 bases). The DNA of the CDR3 is TGCGCCAGCAGCCACCTAACAGGGCAAAGCTTCGACTCTGGAAACACCATATATTTT. It translates to CASSHLTGQSFDSGNTIYF.